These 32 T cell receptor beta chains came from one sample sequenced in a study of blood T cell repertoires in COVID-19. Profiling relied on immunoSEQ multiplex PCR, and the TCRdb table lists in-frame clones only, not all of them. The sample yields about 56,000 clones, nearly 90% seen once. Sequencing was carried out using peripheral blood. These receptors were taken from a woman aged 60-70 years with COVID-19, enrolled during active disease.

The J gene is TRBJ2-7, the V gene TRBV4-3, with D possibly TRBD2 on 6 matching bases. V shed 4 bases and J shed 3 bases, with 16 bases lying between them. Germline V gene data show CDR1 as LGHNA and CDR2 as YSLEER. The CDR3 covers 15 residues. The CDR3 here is CASSRSKGLIYEQYF. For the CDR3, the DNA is TGCGCCAGCAGCCGGAGTAAGGGACTGATCTACGAGCAGTACTTC.

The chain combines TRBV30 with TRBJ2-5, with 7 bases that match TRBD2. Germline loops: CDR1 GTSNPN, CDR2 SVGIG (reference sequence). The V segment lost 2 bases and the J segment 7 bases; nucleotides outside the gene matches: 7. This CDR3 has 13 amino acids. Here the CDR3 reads CAWSITSGGTQYF. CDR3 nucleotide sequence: TGTGCCTGGAGTATTACGTCGGGAGGGACCCAGTACTTC. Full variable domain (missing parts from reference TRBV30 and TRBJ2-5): SQTIHQWPATLVQPVGSPLSLECTVEGTSNPNLYWYRQAAGRGLQLLFYSVGIGQISSEVPQNLSASRPQDRQFILSSKKLLLSDSGFYLCAWSITSGGTQYFGPGTRLLVL.

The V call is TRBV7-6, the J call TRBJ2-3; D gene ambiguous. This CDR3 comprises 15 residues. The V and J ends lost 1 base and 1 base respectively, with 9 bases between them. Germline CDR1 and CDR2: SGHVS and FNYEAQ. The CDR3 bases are TGTGCCAGCAGCTTAGGGGCTTCAGGCACAGATACGCAGTATTTT. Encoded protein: CASSLGASGTDTQYF.

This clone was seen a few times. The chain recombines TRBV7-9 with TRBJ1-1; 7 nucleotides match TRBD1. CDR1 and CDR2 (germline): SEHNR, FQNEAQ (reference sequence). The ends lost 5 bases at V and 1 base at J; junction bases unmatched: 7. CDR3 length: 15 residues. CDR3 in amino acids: CASSRSYRGNTEAFF. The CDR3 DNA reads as TGTGCCAGCAGCCGATCGTACAGGGGGAACACTGAAGCTTTCTTT.

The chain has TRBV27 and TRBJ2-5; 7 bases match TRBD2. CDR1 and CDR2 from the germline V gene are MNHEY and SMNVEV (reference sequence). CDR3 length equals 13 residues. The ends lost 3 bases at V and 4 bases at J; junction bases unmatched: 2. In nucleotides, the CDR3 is TGTGCCAGCAGTTTGCCGGGAGGAGAGACCCAGTACTTC. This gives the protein CASSLPGGETQYF.

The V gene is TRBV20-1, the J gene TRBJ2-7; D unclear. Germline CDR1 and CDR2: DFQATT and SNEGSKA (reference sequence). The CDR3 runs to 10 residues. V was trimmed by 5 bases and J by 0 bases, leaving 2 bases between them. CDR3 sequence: CSAYSYEQYF. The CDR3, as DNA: TGCAGTGCTTACTCCTACGAGCAGTACTTC.

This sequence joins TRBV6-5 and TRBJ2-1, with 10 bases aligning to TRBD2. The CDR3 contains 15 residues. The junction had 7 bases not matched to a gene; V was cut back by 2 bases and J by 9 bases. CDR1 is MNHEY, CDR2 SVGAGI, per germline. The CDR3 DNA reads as TGTGCCAGCAGTTACAAACTAGCGGGGCCCATTGAGCAGTTCTTC. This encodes CASSYKLAGPIEQFF.

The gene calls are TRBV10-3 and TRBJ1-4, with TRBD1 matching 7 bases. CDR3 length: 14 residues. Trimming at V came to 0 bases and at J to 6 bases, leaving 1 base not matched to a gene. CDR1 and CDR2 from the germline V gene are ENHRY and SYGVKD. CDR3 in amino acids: CAISESGTDEKLFF. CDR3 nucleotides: TGTGCCATCAGTGAGTCCGGGACAGATGAAAAACTGTTTTTT.

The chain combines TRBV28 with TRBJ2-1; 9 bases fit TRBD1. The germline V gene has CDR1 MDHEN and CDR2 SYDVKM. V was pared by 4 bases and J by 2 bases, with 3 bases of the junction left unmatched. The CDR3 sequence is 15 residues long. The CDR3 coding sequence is TGTGCCAGCAGTTCGGACAGGGGCCCCTACAATGAGCAGTTCTTC. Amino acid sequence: CASSSDRGPYNEQFF.

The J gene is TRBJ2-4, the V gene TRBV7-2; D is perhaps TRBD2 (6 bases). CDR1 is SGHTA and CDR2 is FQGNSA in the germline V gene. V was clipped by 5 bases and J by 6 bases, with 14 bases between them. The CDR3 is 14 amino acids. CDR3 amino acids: CASSADYWGNIQYF. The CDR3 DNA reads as TGTGCCAGCAGCGCGGACTATTGGGGAAACATTCAGTACTTC.

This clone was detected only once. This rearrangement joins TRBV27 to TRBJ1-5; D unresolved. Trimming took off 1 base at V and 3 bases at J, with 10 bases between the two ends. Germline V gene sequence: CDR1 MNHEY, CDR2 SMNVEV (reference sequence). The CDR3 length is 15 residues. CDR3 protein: CASSLYSTVNQPQHF. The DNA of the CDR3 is TGTGCCAGCAGTTTATATTCAACGGTCAATCAGCCCCAGCATTTT.

Written as DNA, the CDR3 is TGTGCCAGCTCACCTGGAGACAGGTCCTACGAGCAGTACTTC. Translating it yields CASSPGDRSYEQYF. This rearrangement joins TRBV18 to TRBJ2-7; D perhaps matches TRBD1 (6 bases). Trimming left V 3 bases short and J 1 base short, with 10 bases between. The CDR3 totals 14 residues. Looked up from germline, CDR1 is KGHSH and CDR2 is LQKENI.

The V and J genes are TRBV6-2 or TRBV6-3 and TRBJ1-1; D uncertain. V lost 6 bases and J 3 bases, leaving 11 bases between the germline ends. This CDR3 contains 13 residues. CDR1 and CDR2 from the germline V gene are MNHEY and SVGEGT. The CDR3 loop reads CASSPERDTEAFF. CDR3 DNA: TGTGCCAGCAGCCCCGAGCGGGACACTGAAGCTTTCTTT.

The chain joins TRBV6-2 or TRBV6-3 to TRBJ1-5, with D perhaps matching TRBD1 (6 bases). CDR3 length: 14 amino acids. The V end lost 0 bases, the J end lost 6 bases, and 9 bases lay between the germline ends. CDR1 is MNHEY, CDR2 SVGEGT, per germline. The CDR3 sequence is CASSYSGAGQPQHF. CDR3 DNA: TGTGCCAGCAGTTACTCGGGGGCTGGTCAGCCCCAGCATTTT.

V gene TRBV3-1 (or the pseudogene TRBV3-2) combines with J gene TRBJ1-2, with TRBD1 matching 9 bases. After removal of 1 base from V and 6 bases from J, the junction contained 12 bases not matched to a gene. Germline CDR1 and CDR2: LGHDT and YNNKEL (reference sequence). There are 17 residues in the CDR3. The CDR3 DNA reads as TGTGCCAGCAGCCAAGGCCCCGGGACAGGGCCGAGCCATGGCTACACCTTC. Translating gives CASSQGPGTGPSHGYTF.

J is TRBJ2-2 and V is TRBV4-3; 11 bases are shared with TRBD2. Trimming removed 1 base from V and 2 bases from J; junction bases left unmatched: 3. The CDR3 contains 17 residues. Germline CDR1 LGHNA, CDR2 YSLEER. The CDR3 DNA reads TGCGCCAGCAGCCAAGCCGGGACTAGCGGTAACACCGGGGAGCTGTTTTTT. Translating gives CASSQAGTSGNTGELFF.

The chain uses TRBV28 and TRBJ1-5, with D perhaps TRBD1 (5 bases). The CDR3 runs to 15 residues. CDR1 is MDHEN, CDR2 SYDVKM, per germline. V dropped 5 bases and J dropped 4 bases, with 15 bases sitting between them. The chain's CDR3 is CASSQKGLLNQPQHF. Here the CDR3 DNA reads TGTGCCAGCAGTCAGAAGGGACTCCTGAATCAGCCCCAGCATTTT. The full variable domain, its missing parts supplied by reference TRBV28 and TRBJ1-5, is DVKVTQSSRYLVKRTGEKVFLECVQDMDHENMFWYRQDPGLGLRLIYFSYDVKMKEKGDIPEGYSVSREKKERFSLILESASTNQTSMYLCASSQKGLLNQPQHFGDGTRLSIL.

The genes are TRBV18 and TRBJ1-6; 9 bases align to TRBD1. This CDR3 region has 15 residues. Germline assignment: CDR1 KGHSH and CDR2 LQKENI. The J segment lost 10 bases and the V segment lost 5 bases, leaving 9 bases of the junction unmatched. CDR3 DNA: TGTGCCAGCTCAGATACAGGGGGCAGCTACTCACCCCTCCACTTT. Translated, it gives CASSDTGGSYSPLHF.

CDR3 protein: CASSLTGAVAEKLFF. Here the CDR3 DNA reads TGCGCCAGCAGTCTAACAGGGGCAGTAGCTGAAAAACTGTTTTTT. The chain employs TRBV5-1 and TRBJ1-4; 7 bases align to TRBD1. Germline CDR1 reads SGHRS; CDR2 reads YFSETQ. V was clipped by 5 bases and J by 7 bases; unmatched bases: 11. The CDR3 sequence is 15 residues long.

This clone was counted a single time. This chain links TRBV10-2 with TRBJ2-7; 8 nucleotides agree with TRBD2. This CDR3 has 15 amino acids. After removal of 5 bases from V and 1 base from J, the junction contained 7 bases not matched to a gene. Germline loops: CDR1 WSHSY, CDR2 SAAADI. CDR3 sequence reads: CASSPSGSSSYEQYF. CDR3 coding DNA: TGCGCCAGCAGTCCTAGCGGGTCTTCTTCCTACGAGCAGTACTTC.

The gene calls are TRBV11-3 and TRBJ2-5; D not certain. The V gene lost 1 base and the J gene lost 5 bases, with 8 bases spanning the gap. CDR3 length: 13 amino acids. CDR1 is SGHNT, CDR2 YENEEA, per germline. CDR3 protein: CASSLGRRETQYF. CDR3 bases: TGTGCCAGCAGCTTAGGACGGCGGGAGACCCAGTACTTC.

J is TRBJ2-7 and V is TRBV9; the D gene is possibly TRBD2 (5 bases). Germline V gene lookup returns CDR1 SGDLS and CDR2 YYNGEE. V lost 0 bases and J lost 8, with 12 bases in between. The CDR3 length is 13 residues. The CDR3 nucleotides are TGTGCCAGCAGCGTAGGCACCGGGATTCAGCAGTACTTC. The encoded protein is CASSVGTGIQQYF.

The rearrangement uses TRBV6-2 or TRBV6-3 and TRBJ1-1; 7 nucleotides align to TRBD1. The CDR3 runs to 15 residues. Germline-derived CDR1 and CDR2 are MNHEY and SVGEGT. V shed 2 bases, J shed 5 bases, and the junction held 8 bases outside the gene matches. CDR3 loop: CASSYLDRAGTEAFF. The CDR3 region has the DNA TGTGCCAGCAGTTACCTAGACAGGGCAGGGACTGAAGCTTTCTTT.

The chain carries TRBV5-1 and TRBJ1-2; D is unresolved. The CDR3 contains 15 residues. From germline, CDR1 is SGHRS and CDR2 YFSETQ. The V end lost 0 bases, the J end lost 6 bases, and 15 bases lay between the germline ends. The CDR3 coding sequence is TGCGCCAGCAGCTTGGCCCAGACTGTTTACGATGGCTACACCTTC. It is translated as CASSLAQTVYDGYTF. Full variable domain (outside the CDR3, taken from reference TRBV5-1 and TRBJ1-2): KAGVTQTPRYLIKTRGQQVTLSCSPISGHRSVSWYQQTPGQGLQFLFEYFSETQRNKGNFPGRFSGRQFSNSRSEMNVSTLELGDSALYLCASSLAQTVYDGYTFGSGTRLTVV.

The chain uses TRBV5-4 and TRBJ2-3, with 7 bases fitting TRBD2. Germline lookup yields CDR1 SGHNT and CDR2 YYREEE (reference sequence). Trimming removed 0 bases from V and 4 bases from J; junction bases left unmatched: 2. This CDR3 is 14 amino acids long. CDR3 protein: CASSLGAGSDTQYF. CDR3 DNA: TGTGCCAGCAGCTTGGGAGCGGGGTCAGATACGCAGTATTTT.

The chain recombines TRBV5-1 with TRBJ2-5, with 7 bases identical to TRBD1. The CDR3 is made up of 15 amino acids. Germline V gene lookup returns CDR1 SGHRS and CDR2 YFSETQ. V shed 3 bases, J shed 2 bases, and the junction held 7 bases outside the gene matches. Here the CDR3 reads CASSYQPGQQETQYF. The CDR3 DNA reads TGCGCCAGCAGCTACCAACCGGGACAGCAAGAGACCCAGTACTTC.

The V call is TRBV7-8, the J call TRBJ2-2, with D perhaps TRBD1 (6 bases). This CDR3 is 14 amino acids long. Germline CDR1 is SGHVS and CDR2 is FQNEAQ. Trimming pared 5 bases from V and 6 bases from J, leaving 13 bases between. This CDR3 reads CASSLSPGAGELFF. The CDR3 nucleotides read TGTGCCAGCAGCCTCTCCCCAGGGGCCGGGGAGCTGTTTTTT.

The CDR3 nucleotides are TGCGCCAGCAGCGAGTCTAGCCGGAACACCGGGGAGCTGTTTTTT. It yields the protein CASSESSRNTGELFF. This chain uses TRBV5-1 with TRBJ2-2, with a possible D match to TRBD2 (5 bases). CDR1 and CDR2 from the germline V gene are SGHRS and YFSETQ. The ends were cut back, 4 bases at V and 1 base at J, with 11 bases in the middle. The CDR3 length is 15 residues. Using reference TRBV5-1 and TRBJ2-2 for the parts outside the CDR3, the full variable domain is KAGVTQTPRYLIKTRGQQVTLSCSPISGHRSVSWYQQTPGQGLQFLFEYFSETQRNKGNFPGRFSGRQFSNSRSEMNVSTLELGDSALYLCASSESSRNTGELFFGEGSRLTVL.

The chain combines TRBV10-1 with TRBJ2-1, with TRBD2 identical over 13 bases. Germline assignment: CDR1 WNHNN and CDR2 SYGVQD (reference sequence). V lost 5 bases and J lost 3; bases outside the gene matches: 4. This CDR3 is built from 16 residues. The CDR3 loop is CASSKGLAGLYNEQFF. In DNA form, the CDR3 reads TGCGCCAGCAGTAAGGGACTAGCGGGACTCTACAATGAGCAGTTCTTC.

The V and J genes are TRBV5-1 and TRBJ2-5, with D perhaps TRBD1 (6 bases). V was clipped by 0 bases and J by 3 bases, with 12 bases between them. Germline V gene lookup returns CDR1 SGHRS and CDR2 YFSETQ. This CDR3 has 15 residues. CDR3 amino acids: CASSLAVGQKETQYF. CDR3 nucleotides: TGCGCCAGCAGCTTGGCCGTAGGACAGAAAGAGACCCAGTACTTC.

CDR3 nucleotides: TGCGCCAGCAGCCAAGAACGAGGAACCTACGAGCAGTACTTC. Translating it yields CASSQERGTYEQYF. The V call is TRBV4-3, the J call TRBJ2-7; D remains ambiguous. V lost 0 bases and J 2 bases, leaving 8 bases between the germline ends. CDR1 and CDR2 (germline): LGHNA, YSLEER. This CDR3 has 14 amino acids.

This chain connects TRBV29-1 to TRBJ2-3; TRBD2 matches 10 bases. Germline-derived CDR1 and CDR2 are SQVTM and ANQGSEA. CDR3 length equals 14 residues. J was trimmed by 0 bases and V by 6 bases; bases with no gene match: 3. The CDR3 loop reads CSVGTSASTDTQYF. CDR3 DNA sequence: TGCAGCGTCGGGACTAGCGCTAGCACAGATACGCAGTATTTT.